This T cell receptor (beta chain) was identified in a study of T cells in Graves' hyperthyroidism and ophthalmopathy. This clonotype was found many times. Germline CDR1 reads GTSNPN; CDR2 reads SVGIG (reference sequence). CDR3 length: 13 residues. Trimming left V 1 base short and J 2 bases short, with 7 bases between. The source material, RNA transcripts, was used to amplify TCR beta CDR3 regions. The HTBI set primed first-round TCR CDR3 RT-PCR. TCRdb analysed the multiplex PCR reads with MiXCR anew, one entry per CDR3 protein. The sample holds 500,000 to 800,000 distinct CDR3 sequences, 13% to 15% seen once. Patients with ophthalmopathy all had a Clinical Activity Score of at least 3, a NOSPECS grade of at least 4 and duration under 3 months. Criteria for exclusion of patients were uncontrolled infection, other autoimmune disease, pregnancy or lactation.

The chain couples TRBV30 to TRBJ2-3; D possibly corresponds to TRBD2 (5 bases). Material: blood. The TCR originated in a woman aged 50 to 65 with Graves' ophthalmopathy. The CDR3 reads CAWSAGSTDTQYF. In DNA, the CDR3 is TGTGCCTGGAGTGCGGGGTCCACAGATACGCAGTATTTT.